The 30 T cell receptor beta chains presented below share a single source sample, sequenced in a study of PD-L1 blockade in urothelial cancer. Produced via immunoSEQ multiplex PCR; TCRdb's table is partial and in-frame only. The sample lists more than 35,000 clones, about four fifths occurring once. This material consisted of PBMCs, taken around atezolizumab (anti-PD-L1) treatment. These receptors were obtained from a man aged 70-80 years with urothelial cancer.

This clone was recorded a few times. The chain joins TRBV13 to TRBJ1-1; TRBD1 might be the D (5 bases). V gave up 0 bases and J gave up 6 bases, with 14 bases separating them. CDR3 length equals 15 residues. Germline-derived CDR1 and CDR2 are PRHDT and FYEKMQ (reference sequence). CDR3 sequence (DNA): TGTGCCAGCAGCTTAGGCCTTCAGGGTAGGGCTGAAGCTTTCTTT. It codes for CASSLGLQGRAEAFF. The variable domain in full, with the rest retrieved from reference TRBV13 and TRBJ1-1, is AAGVIQSPRHLIKEKRETATLKCYPIPRHDTVYWYQQGPGQDPQFLISFYEKMQSDKGSIPDRFSAQQFSDYHSELNMSSLELGDSALYFCASSLGLQGRAEAFFGQGTRLTVV.

V usage is TRBV19 and J usage is TRBJ2-1; 8 bases fit TRBD1. Germline CDR1 reads LNHDA; CDR2 reads SQIVND (reference sequence). Losses at the gene ends were 2 bases for V and 6 bases for J; bases not matched to a gene: 3. This CDR3 spans 14 amino acids. This chain's CDR3 is CASSIQGAFNEQFF. Here the CDR3 DNA reads TGTGCCAGTAGTATACAGGGGGCGTTCAATGAGCAGTTCTTC.

The V call is TRBV7-2, the J call TRBJ1-5; tentative D call: TRBD1 (6 bases). V dropped 8 bases and J dropped 0 bases, with 11 bases sitting between them. Germline V gene lookup returns CDR1 SGHTA and CDR2 FQGNSA. The CDR3 runs to 14 residues. The CDR3 is CASRDTNSNQPQHF. CDR3 bases: TGTGCCAGCCGGGACACTAATAGCAATCAGCCCCAGCATTTT.

This rearrangement joins TRBV4-1 to TRBJ2-4, with 10 bases matching TRBD1. V shed 1 base and J 0 bases; nucleotides not matched to a gene: 12. Germline assignment: CDR1 MGHRA and CDR2 YSYEKL. The CDR3 has 20 residues. CDR3 loop: CASSQVSGQGRSEAKNIQYF. The CDR3 region has the DNA TGCGCCAGCAGCCAAGTATCGGGACAGGGGAGGTCGGAAGCCAAAAACATTCAGTACTTC.

The V and J genes are TRBV2 and TRBJ1-5, with 11 bases identical to TRBD1. The V gene's germline CDR1 is SNHLY and CDR2 FYNNEI. The CDR3 consists of 13 residues. Germline trimming cut 11 bases from V and 6 bases from J; bases unmatched to any gene: 6. The CDR3 coding sequence is TGTGCCTGCGGACAGGGGGCAGGTCAGCCCCAGCATTTT. Amino acids: CACGQGAGQPQHF.

V gene TRBV4-3 combines with J gene TRBJ2-2, with TRBD1 matching over 7 bases. Trimming at V came to 4 bases and at J to 4 bases, leaving 9 bases not matched to a gene. The CDR3 is 16 residues long. CDR1 and CDR2 (germline): LGHNA, YSLEER. The CDR3 nucleotides are TGCGCCAGCAGCCGAGAGACAGGGATCAGCACCGGGGAGCTGTTTTTT. This gives the protein CASSRETGISTGELFF.

CDR3 sequence: CAGPGQGAGEQYF. Written as DNA, the CDR3 is TGCGCCGGACCGGGACAGGGGGCAGGGGAGCAGTACTTC. V is TRBV5-1 and J is TRBJ2-7, with 12 positions matching TRBD1. The germline V gene has CDR1 SGHRS and CDR2 YFSETQ. The CDR3 is 13 residues long. V shed 10 bases, J shed 7 bases, and the junction held 9 bases outside the gene matches.

This clone was seen just once. The chain has TRBV7-2 and TRBJ1-5; TRBD1 aligns across 8 bases. CDR1 is SGHTA, CDR2 FQGNSA, per germline. The J segment lost 3 bases and the V segment lost 5 bases, leaving 6 bases of the junction unmatched. This CDR3 spans 15 amino acids. CDR3 sequence (DNA): TGTGCCAGCAGCCGAGAGGGACAGGACAATCAGCCCCAGCATTTT. Translation: CASSREGQDNQPQHF.

The chain links TRBV7-2 to TRBJ1-2; D perhaps matches TRBD1 (6 bases). The V end was cut by 5 bases, the J end by 2 bases, with 15 bases between. Germline V CDR1 and CDR2: SGHTA, FQGNSA. The CDR3 has 15 residues. The CDR3 region has the DNA TGTGCCAGCAGCGAGAGGGGGGGGGCGAACTATGGCTACACCTTC. Its protein is CASSERGGANYGYTF.

The chain couples TRBV27 to TRBJ2-7; TRBD2 aligns across 9 bases. Germline V gene lookup returns CDR1 MNHEY and CDR2 SMNVEV (reference sequence). Losses at the gene ends were 5 bases for V and 1 base for J; bases not matched to a gene: 3. The CDR3 is made up of 14 amino acids. In DNA form, the CDR3 reads TGTGCCAGCAGTAAGCGGGGGGTTTCCTACGAGCAGTACTTC. This encodes CASSKRGVSYEQYF.

The V gene is TRBV7-2, the J gene TRBJ2-2; 11 nucleotides agree with TRBD1. This CDR3 has 15 amino acids. The V segment lost 5 bases and the J segment 5 bases; nucleotides outside the gene matches: 4. Germline V gene lookup returns CDR1 SGHTA and CDR2 FQGNSA. The CDR3 sequence: CASSAGTGGTGELFF. The CDR3 coding sequence is TGTGCCAGCAGCGCGGGGACAGGGGGGACCGGGGAGCTGTTTTTT.

The V gene is TRBV7-3, the J gene TRBJ2-7; 7 nucleotides agree with TRBD2. Germline CDR1 reads SGHTA; CDR2 reads FQGTGA. The junction had 9 bases not matched to a gene; V was cut back by 6 bases and J by 7 bases. This CDR3 contains 13 residues. CDR3 region: CASSPGGSGEQYF. The CDR3, as DNA: TGTGCCAGCAGTCCCGGGGGGTCGGGGGAGCAGTACTTC.

The chain recombines TRBV2 with TRBJ2-7; 11 nucleotides line up with TRBD1. The ends lost 6 bases at V and 2 bases at J; junction bases unmatched: 6. CDR3 size: 15 residues. CDR1 is SNHLY, CDR2 FYNNEI, per germline. The CDR3 nucleotides are TGTGCCAGCAGATTGGGACAGGGGGTCCCCTACGAGCAGTACTTC. Amino acids: CASRLGQGVPYEQYF.

The chain is built from TRBV18 and TRBJ1-5; D call uncertain. Looked up from germline, CDR1 is KGHSH and CDR2 is LQKENI. The CDR3 is 12 amino acids. Trimming stripped 2 bases from V and 8 bases from J, with 7 bases between. CDR3: CASSPDAKPQHF. CDR3 bases: TGTGCCAGCTCACCAGATGCTAAGCCCCAGCATTTT. The entire variable domain, with the rest obtained from reference TRBV18 and TRBJ1-5, is as follows: NAGVMQNPRHLVRRRGQEARLRCSPMKGHSHVYWYRQLPEEGLKFMVYLQKENIIDESGMPKERFSAEFPKEGPSILRIQQVVRGDSAAYFCASSPDAKPQHFGDGTRLSIL.

The J gene is TRBJ2-1, the V gene TRBV7-8; D uncertain. The CDR3 is made up of 12 amino acids. Germline values: CDR1 SGHVS, CDR2 FQNEAQ. With 5 bases removed from V and 8 bases from J, the gap between germline ends came to 10 bases. CDR3 amino acids: CASSGPSDEQFF. The CDR3 bases are TGTGCCAGCAGCGGCCCAAGCGATGAGCAGTTCTTC.

V gene TRBV5-1 combines with J gene TRBJ1-2, with TRBD1 identical over 12 bases. Losses at the gene ends were 2 bases for V and 6 bases for J; bases not matched to a gene: 5. Germline-derived CDR1 and CDR2 are SGHRS and YFSETQ. The CDR3 totals 15 residues. CDR3 amino acids: CASSFGTGGWDGYTF. CDR3 nucleotide sequence: TGCGCCAGCAGCTTCGGGACAGGGGGCTGGGATGGCTACACCTTC. Full variable domain (missing parts from reference TRBV5-1 and TRBJ1-2): KAGVTQTPRYLIKTRGQQVTLSCSPISGHRSVSWYQQTPGQGLQFLFEYFSETQRNKGNFPGRFSGRQFSNSRSEMNVSTLELGDSALYLCASSFGTGGWDGYTFGSGTRLTVV.

The rearrangement uses TRBV5-6 and TRBJ2-1; 8 nucleotides line up with TRBD2. After removal of 2 bases from V and 7 bases from J, the junction contained 8 bases not matched to a gene. Germline CDR1 reads SGHDT; CDR2 reads YYEEEE. This CDR3 is 15 amino acids long. The CDR3 sequence is CASSLAGVKSNEQFF. CDR3 DNA sequence: TGTGCCAGCAGCTTAGCGGGAGTAAAGTCGAATGAGCAGTTCTTC.

The V gene is TRBV19, the J gene TRBJ2-7; 9 bases are a match to TRBD1. The CDR3 is 15 residues long. Germline loops: CDR1 LNHDA, CDR2 SQIVND (reference sequence). Trimming removed 6 bases from V and 5 bases from J; junction bases left unmatched: 11. CDR3 nucleotides: TGTGCCAGTAGCCCCACCGGACAGGGGACCCACGAGCAGTACTTC. It translates to CASSPTGQGTHEQYF.

This clone has only one observation. The chain uses TRBV7-2 and TRBJ2-2; D perhaps matches TRBD2 (6 bases). Germline CDR1 SGHTA, CDR2 FQGNSA. Trimming left V 2 bases short and J 0 bases short, with 7 bases between. CDR3 size: 15 residues. DNA of the CDR3: TGTGCCAGCAGCTTACTAGCGACGAACACCGGGGAGCTGTTTTTT. Encoded protein: CASSLLATNTGELFF. Full variable domain (outside the CDR3, taken from reference TRBV7-2 and TRBJ2-2): GAGVSQSPSNKVTEKGKDVELRCDPISGHTALYWYRQSLGQGLEFLIYFQGNSAPDKSGLPSDRFSAERTGGSVSTLTIQRTQQEDSAVYLCASSLLATNTGELFFGEGSRLTVL.

The chain combines TRBV28 with TRBJ2-3; 7 bases are shared with TRBD1. The CDR3 is 15 amino acids. Germline CDR1 is MDHEN and CDR2 is SYDVKM. V lost 5 bases and J lost 2; bases outside the gene matches: 7. The CDR3 region has the DNA TGTGCCAGCAGTACGACAGGGTGGGACACAGATACGCAGTATTTT. It codes for CASSTTGWDTDTQYF.

The rearrangement joins TRBV18 to TRBJ2-6, with 9 bases aligning to TRBD1. The germline V gene has CDR1 KGHSH and CDR2 LQKENI. The CDR3 has 18 residues. V lost 3 bases, J lost 7 bases, and 13 bases stayed unmatched. The CDR3 DNA follows: TGTGCCAGCTCACCGATCCTTGACAGGGGGGTTGGAGCCAACGTCCTGACTTTC. It translates to CASSPILDRGVGANVLTF. Full variable domain (missing parts from reference TRBV18 and TRBJ2-6): NAGVMQNPRHLVRRRGQEARLRCSPMKGHSHVYWYRQLPEEGLKFMVYLQKENIIDESGMPKERFSAEFPKEGPSILRIQQVVRGDSAAYFCASSPILDRGVGANVLTFGAGSRLTVL.

The V and J genes are TRBV2 and TRBJ2-1; TRBD2 aligns across 8 bases. V shed 5 bases and J 7 bases; nucleotides not matched to a gene: 4. Per germline, CDR1 SNHLY and CDR2 FYNNEI. The CDR3 is 13 residues long. The CDR3 loop reads CASSRGLANEQFF. The CDR3 DNA sequence: TGTGCCAGCAGTAGAGGACTAGCAAATGAGCAGTTCTTC.

J is TRBJ2-5 and V is TRBV21-1; no DNA check was done on the table's D call, TRBD2. TRBV21-1 is a pseudogene locus. The CDR3 spans 15 residues. CDR3 sequence (DNA): TGTGCCAGCAGCAAGGGAGGGCCGTACCAAGAGACCCAGTACTTC. It is translated as CASSKGGPYQETQYF.

The chain has TRBV7-3 and TRBJ1-2, with D hard to call. V lost 5 bases and J 8 bases, leaving 21 bases between the germline ends. Germline CDR1 SGHTA, CDR2 FQGTGA. The CDR3 is 15 residues long. The CDR3 sequence: CASSPTASTREGYTF. The CDR3 bases are TGTGCCAGCAGCCCCACGGCGTCTACGAGGGAAGGCTACACCTTC. The whole variable domain, filled in from reference TRBV7-3 and TRBJ1-2, reads GAGVSQTPSNKVTEKGKYVELRCDPISGHTALYWYRQSLGQGPEFLIYFQGTGAADDSGLPNDRFFAVRPEGSVSTLKIQRTERGDSAVYLCASSPTASTREGYTFGSGTRLTVV.

This clone appeared a few times. This sequence joins TRBV5-1 and TRBJ2-3; D call uncertain. Germline V gene data show CDR1 as SGHRS and CDR2 as YFSETQ. V was clipped by 7 bases and J by 6 bases, with 15 bases between them. The CDR3 contains 13 residues. CDR3 residues: CASSPRSLDTQYF. The CDR3 region has the DNA TGCGCCAGCTCCCCCCGGTCCCTCGATACGCAGTATTTT.

The V call is TRBV7-3, the J call TRBJ2-1; 10 bases line up with TRBD2. This CDR3 has 13 amino acids. Germline loops: CDR1 SGHTA, CDR2 FQGTGA. The V segment lost 8 bases and the J segment 5 bases; nucleotides outside the gene matches: 3. CDR3 sequence (DNA): TGTGCCAGCCGGACTAGCGGAAACAATGAGCAGTTCTTC. This sequence encodes CASRTSGNNEQFF.

The V gene is TRBV7-9, the J gene TRBJ1-1; tentative D call: TRBD1 (6 bases). The germline gives CDR1 SEHNR, CDR2 FQNEAQ (reference sequence). CDR3 size: 14 residues. V shed 3 bases and J shed 5 bases, with 13 bases lying between them. The CDR3 is CASSLIQGGTEAFF. DNA for the CDR3: TGTGCCAGCAGCTTGATACAGGGCGGGACTGAAGCTTTCTTT.

The V gene is TRBV19, the J gene TRBJ1-1, with a possible D match to TRBD1 (6 bases). Deletions cut 2 bases from V and 11 bases from J, with 18 bases between. This CDR3 spans 14 amino acids. Germline V gene lookup returns CDR1 LNHDA and CDR2 SQIVND (reference sequence). The CDR3, as DNA: TGTGCCAGTAGTATATTAGGGGGTTTAACAAGGGCTTTCTTT. Amino acids: CASSILGGLTRAFF.

The chain links TRBV28 to TRBJ1-4; D is possibly TRBD1 (5 bases). CDR1 is MDHEN, CDR2 SYDVKM, per germline. CDR3 length: 13 amino acids. Trimming cost V 5 bases and J 10 bases, with 14 bases left between them. The CDR3 coding sequence is TGTGCCAGCAGTGGGACCCGGGGGGGAAAACTGTTTTTT. Encoded protein: CASSGTRGGKLFF. Looking up the rest from reference TRBV28 and TRBJ1-4 gives the full variable domain: DVKVTQSSRYLVKRTGEKVFLECVQDMDHENMFWYRQDPGLGLRLIYFSYDVKMKEKGDIPEGYSVSREKKERFSLILESASTNQTSMYLCASSGTRGGKLFFGSGTQLSVL.

This chain joins TRBV15 and TRBJ1-2, with a possible D match to TRBD1 (5 bases). Germline V gene lookup returns CDR1 LNHNV and CDR2 YYDKDF (reference sequence). Trimming removed 0 bases at V and 7 bases at J, with 18 bases between. This CDR3 is 16 amino acids long. The CDR3 region has the DNA TGTGCCACCAGCAGAGATAACCGTGGTGGGGACTCTGGCTACACCTTC. Encoded protein: CATSRDNRGGDSGYTF. Together with reference TRBV15 and TRBJ1-2, the CDR3 gives the full variable domain: DAMVIQNPRYQVTQFGKPVTLSCSQTLNHNVMYWYQQKSSQAPKLLFHYYDKDFNNEADTPDNFQSRRPNTSFCFLDIRSPGLGDTAMYLCATSRDNRGGDSGYTFGSGTRLTVV.